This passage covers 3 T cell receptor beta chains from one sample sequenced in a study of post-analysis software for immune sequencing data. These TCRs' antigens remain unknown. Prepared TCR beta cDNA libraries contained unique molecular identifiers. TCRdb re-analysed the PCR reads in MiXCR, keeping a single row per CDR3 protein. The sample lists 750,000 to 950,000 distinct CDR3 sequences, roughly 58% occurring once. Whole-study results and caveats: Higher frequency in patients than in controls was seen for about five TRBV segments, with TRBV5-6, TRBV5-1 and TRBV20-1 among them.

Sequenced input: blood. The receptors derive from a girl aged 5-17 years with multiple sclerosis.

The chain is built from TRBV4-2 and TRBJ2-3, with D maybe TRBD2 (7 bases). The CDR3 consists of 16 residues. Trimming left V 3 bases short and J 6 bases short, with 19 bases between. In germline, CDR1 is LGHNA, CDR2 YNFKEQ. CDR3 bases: TGTGCCAGCAGCCATCCGGGGGAGGGGGGGCCCGATACGCAGTATTTT. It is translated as CASSHPGEGGPDTQYF.

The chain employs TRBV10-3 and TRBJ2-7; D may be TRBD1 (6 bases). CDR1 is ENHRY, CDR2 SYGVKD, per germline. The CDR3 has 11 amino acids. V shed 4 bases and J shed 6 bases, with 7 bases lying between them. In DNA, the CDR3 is TGTGCCATCAGTGGGGACACCGAGCAGTACTTC. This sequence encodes CAISGDTEQYF.

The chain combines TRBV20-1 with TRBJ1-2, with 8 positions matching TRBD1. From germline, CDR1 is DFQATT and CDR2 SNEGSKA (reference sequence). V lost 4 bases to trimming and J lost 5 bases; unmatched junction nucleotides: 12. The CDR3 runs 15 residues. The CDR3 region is CSANYQDRETYGYTF. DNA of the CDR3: TGCAGTGCTAACTACCAGGACAGGGAAACATATGGCTACACCTTC.